The entry that follows covers one T cell receptor beta chain sequence. Repertoires were generated with immunoSEQ multiplex PCR, while TCRdb's copy carries only in-frame clones and drops some. The sample lists 82,000 or so clones, roughly 94% occurring once. This sample is drawn from a study of cytomegalovirus exposure and HLA in healthy donors. Trimming took off 4 bases at V and 8 bases at J, with 14 bases between the two ends. The CDR3 has 13 residues. CDR1 KGHSH and CDR2 LQKENI come from the germline V gene. The receptor comes from a woman under 30 in good health and CMV-seronegative. V is TRBV18 and J is TRBJ1-1; no reliable D call. The source material was PBMCs. As DNA, the CDR3 is TGTGCCAGCTCACGGCCCGGGTTGGCCGAAGCTTTCTTT. Protein sequence: CASSRPGLAEAFF.